This TCR beta chain stems from a study of shared clonotypes between healthy human individuals. A CD45RA+ naive subset and a CD45RA-negative memory subset were split from CD4+ cells. Concerning this clone itself: Its antigen is undetermined.

Study observations and caveats: Shared clonotypes across all four donors exceeded non-shared ones in generation probability.

Produced via immunoSEQ multiplex PCR; TCRdb's table is partial and in-frame only. The repertoire has 850,000 to 1,100,000 clones, 60% to 80% of them found once; the top ten carry 0.85% to 1%. V was trimmed by 4 bases and J by 5 bases, leaving 6 bases between them. This CDR3 has 11 amino acids. CDR1 and CDR2 from the germline V gene are SGHNT and YYREEE (reference sequence). The sample consisted of memory CD4+ T cells from PBMCs. Subset of the sample: CD45RA-negative fraction. This TCR derives from a man in his late teens or twenties in good health. Some clones in this sample may be carry-over from other donors' samples. The chain has TRBV5-4 and TRBJ1-2; D not resolved. CDR3 residues: CASSTDYGYTF. CDR3 in DNA: TGTGCCAGCAGCACCGATTATGGCTACACCTTC.